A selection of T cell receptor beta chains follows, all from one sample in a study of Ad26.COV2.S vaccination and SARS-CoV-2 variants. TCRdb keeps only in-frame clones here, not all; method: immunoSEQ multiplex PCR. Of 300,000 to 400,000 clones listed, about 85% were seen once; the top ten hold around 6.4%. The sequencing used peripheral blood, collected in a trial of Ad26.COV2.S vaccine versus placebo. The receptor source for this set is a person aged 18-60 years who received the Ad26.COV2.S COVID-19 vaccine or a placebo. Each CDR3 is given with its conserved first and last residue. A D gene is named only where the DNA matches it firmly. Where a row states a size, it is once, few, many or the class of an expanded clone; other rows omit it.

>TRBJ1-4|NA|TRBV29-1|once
TGCAGCGTTACGGGCAGCGATAATGAAAAACTGTTTTTT
CSVTGSDNEKLFF
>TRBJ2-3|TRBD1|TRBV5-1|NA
TGCGCCAGCAGCTCACACGCCCTCGACAGGGCTACTTTCACAGATACGCAGTATTTT
CASSSHALDRATFTDTQYF
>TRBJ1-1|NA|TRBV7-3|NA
TGTGCCAGCAGCTTCAGAATAATGAACACTGAAGCTTTCTTT
CASSFRIMNTEAFF
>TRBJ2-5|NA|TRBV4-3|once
TGCGCCAGCAGCCAAGACCAACGGGGCAGCGTATTGGAGACCCAGTACTTC
CASSQDQRGSVLETQYF
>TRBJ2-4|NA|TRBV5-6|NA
TGTGCCAGCAGCTCATCATCGTCTCTAGCCAAAAACATTCAGTACTTC
CASSSSSSLAKNIQYF
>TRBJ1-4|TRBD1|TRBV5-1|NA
TGCGCCAGCAGCCCCTCCGGACAGGGTAATGAAAAACTGTTTTTT
CASSPSGQGNEKLFF
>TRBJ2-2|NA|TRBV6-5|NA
TGTGCCAGCAGTTACTCGGGACAGAACACCGGGGAGCTGTTTTTT
CASSYSGQNTGELFF
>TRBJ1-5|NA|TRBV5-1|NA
TGCGCCAGCAGCTTGGGGGACACGAGCAATCAGCCCCAGCATTTT
CASSLGDTSNQPQHF
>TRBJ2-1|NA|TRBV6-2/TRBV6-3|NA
TGTGCCAGCAGTCAAACCACCTCAGGGTTCTCCTACAATGAGCAGTTCTTC
CASSQTTSGFSYNEQFF
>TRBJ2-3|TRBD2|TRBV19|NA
TGTGCCAGTAGTGTAGGACTAGCGGGAGCAGATACGCAGTATTTT
CASSVGLAGADTQYF
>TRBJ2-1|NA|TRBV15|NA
TGTGCCACCAGCGGCCTCTACTCCCCCGGCGATGAGCAGTTCTTC
CATSGLYSPGDEQFF
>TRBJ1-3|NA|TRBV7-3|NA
TGTGCCAGCAGCTTAAATGGGGTACGGTATGAACTCTCTGGAAACACCATATATTTT
CASSLNGVRYELSGNTIYF
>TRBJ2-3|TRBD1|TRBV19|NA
TGTGCCAGTAGCCGGGACAGGAGAGCAGATACGCAGTATTTT
CASSRDRRADTQYF
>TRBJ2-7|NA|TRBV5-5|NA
TGTGCCAGCAGCAAAACCGGGACATCAGTCTCCTACGAACAGTACTTC
CASSKTGTSVSYEQYF
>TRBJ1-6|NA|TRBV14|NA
TGTGCCAGCAGCCAAACAGGACCGAATTCACCCCTCCACTTT
CASSQTGPNSPLHF
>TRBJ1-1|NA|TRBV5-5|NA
TGTGCCAGCAGCGACCGGGACTCAAGCACTGAAGCTTTCTTT
CASSDRDSSTEAFF
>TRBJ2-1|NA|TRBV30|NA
TGTGCCTGGTCGGGACAAGTGGGCACTGAGCAGTTCTTC
CAWSGQVGTEQFF
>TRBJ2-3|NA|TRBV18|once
TGTGCCAGCTCACCAGACGGGGCGGCAGATACGCAGTATTTT
CASSPDGAADTQYF
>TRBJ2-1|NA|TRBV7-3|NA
TGTGCCAGCAATTATGGGGGGCGGGAGTATGAGCAGTTCTTC
CASNYGGREYEQFF
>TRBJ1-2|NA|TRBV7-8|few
TGTGCCAGCAGCTTATTGGGGGCCGATGGCTACACCTTC
CASSLLGADGYTF
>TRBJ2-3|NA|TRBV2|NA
TGTGCCAGCAGTGACGGGCTAGGCACAGATACGCAGTATTTT
CASSDGLGTDTQYF
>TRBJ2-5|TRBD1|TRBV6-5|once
TGTGCCAGCAAACAGGGACAGGCCCAAGAGACCCAGTACTTC
CASKQGQAQETQYF
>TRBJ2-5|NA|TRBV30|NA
TGTGCCTGGAGCAAGACAGTGGAGGGTGGGACCCAGTACTTC
CAWSKTVEGGTQYF
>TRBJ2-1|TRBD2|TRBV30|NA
TGTGCCTGGAGTGTACAAACTAGCGGGGGGCGAGAGCAGTTCTTC
CAWSVQTSGGREQFF
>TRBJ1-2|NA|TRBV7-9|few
TGTGCCAGCAGTCCGGGTCTTCACGCCTATGGCTACACCTTC
CASSPGLHAYGYTF
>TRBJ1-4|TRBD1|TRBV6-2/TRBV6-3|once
TGTGCCAGCAGTTATCCTACCGGGACAGGTGAAAAACTGTTTTTT
CASSYPTGTGEKLFF
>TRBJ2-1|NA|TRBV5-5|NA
TGTGCCAGCAGCTTGTTGGGTAGCTCCTACAATGAGCAGTTCTTC
CASSLLGSSYNEQFF
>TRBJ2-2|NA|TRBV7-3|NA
TGTGCCAGCAGCCCGTCTTACGTAACCGGGGAGCTGTTTTTT
CASSPSYVTGELFF
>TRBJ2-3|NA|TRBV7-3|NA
TGTGCCAGCTCTTACTCCCGGAGCGCAGATACGCAGTATTTT
CASSYSRSADTQYF
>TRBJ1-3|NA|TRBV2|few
TGTGCCAGCAGTGTTGGCAATTTAAACACCATATATTTT
CASSVGNLNTIYF
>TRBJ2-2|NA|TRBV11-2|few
TGTGCCAGCAGCCCCTGGACGCCGCGGGACGGGGAGCTGTTTTTT
CASSPWTPRDGELFF
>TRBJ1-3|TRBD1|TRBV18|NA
TGTGCCAGCTCGACTCCCGGGACAGGGATGGGAAACACCATATATTTT
CASSTPGTGMGNTIYF
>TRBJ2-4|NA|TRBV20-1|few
TGCAGTGCCAGTTGGGGGAACGGGGCCAAAAACATTCAGTACTTC
CSASWGNGAKNIQYF
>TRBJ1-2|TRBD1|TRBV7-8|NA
TGTGCCAGCAGTTCCTCCCGGGACAGGGAAATCTATGGCTACACCTTC
CASSSSRDREIYGYTF
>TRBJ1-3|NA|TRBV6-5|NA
TGTGCCAGCAGTTACTCGGAGTCCTCTGGAAACACCATATATTTT
CASSYSESSGNTIYF
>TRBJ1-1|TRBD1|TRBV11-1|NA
TGTGCCAGCAGCATAAACAGGGGATGGGACACTGAAGCTTTCTTT
CASSINRGWDTEAFF
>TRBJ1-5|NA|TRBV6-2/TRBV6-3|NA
TGTGCCAGCAGTTACGGCGTGGGGAGCAATCAGCCCCAGCATTTT
CASSYGVGSNQPQHF
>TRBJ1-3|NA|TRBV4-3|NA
TGCGCCAGCAGCCAAGAAGCGTTCTCTGGAAACACCATATATTTT
CASSQEAFSGNTIYF
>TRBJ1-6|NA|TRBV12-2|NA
TGTGCAAGTCGCCCCGGGACAGGGCGCCGATACCATAATTCACCCCTCCACTTT
CASRPGTGRRYHNSPLHF
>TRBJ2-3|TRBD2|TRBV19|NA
TGTGCCAGTAGTCTGCGGACTAGCGGGAGTGATACGCAGTATTTT
CASSLRTSGSDTQYF
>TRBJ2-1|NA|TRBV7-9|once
TGTGCCAGCAGCTTGGGAAATGCCTACAATGAGCAGTTCTTC
CASSLGNAYNEQFF
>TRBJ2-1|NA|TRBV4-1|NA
TGCGCCAGCAGCCATATCACCGGGGGCCCCTACAATGAGCAGTTCTTC
CASSHITGGPYNEQFF
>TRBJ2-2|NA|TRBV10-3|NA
TGTGCCATCAGTGGGGTCGGGGAGCTGTTTTTT
CAISGVGELFF
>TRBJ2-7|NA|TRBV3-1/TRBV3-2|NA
TGTGCCAGCAGCCAAGGCTCTGCTAGGGAGCAGTACTTC
CASSQGSAREQYF
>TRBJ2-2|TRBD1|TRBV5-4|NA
TGTGCCAGCAGGCCGGGACAGGGAACCGAGGAGCTGTTTTTT
CASRPGQGTEELFF
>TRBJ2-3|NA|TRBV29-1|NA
TGCAGCGTTTCGTCCAGGGTTACAGATACGCAGTATTTT
CSVSSRVTDTQYF
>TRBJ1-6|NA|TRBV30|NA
TGTGCCTGGAGTGGGGGGGGGTCACCCCTCCACTTT
CAWSGGGSPLHF
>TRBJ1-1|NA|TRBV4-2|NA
TGTGCCAGCAGCCAAGCGGAGGTGACGAACACTGAAGCTTTCTTT
CASSQAEVTNTEAFF
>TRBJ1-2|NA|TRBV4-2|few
TGTGCCAGCAGCCAAGATGGGGCCATGCGGTCGCGCACCTTC
CASSQDGAMRSRTF
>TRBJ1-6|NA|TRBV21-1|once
TGTGCCAGCAGCAAGGTTGTCCATGGAATTTACTATAATTCACCCCTCCACTTT
CASSKVVHGIYYNSPLHF
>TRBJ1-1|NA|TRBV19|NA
TGTGCCAGTAGTATACCAGGGTCGGACACTGAAGCTTTCTTT
CASSIPGSDTEAFF
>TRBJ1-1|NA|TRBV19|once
TGTGCCAGTAGTATGGCCTGGGGGCAGGGATCCACTGAAGCTTTCTTT
CASSMAWGQGSTEAFF